This entry lists 23 T cell receptor beta chains sequenced from one sample in a study of OX40 agonist ivuxolimab in advanced cancers. TCRdb's copy holds only in-frame clones and misses some; the assay was immunoSEQ multiplex PCR. The sample carries roughly 91,000 clones, approximately 94% recorded once. The material sequenced was CD4+ or CD8+ T cells sorted from blood, taken in a trial of the OX40 agonist ivuxolimab. These receptor sequences come from an adult with an advanced solid tumor such as melanoma, head and neck, liver or kidney cancer.

V gene TRBV4-1 combines with J gene TRBJ1-1, with 9 bases aligning to TRBD1. The CDR3 loop spans 15 amino acids. Trimming at V came to 6 bases and at J to 0 bases, leaving 5 bases not matched to a gene. Germline V gene lookup returns CDR1 MGHRA and CDR2 YSYEKL. In DNA form, the CDR3 reads TGCGCCAGCAGACAGGGGGCCCCTATGAACACTGAAGCTTTCTTT. Amino acids: CASRQGAPMNTEAFF.

The rearrangement links TRBV7-9 to TRBJ2-7, with D possibly being TRBD2 (6 bases). Germline values: CDR1 SEHNR, CDR2 FQNEAQ (reference sequence). Trimming took off 0 bases at V and 5 bases at J, with 17 bases between the two ends. CDR3 length: 16 amino acids. The CDR3 reads CASSLAGPGLNHEQYF. DNA for the CDR3: TGTGCCAGCAGCTTAGCTGGTCCGGGACTCAACCACGAGCAGTACTTC.

This chain uses TRBV7-8 with TRBJ2-7, with a tentative D call TRBD1 (5 bases). This CDR3 is 12 amino acids long. Germline values: CDR1 SGHVS, CDR2 FQNEAQ. With 2 bases removed from V and 4 bases from J, the gap between germline ends came to 6 bases. The CDR3 loop is CASSLRGYEQYF. DNA for the CDR3: TGTGCCAGCAGCTTAAGGGGTTACGAGCAGTACTTC. Drawing the rest from reference TRBV7-8 and TRBJ2-7, the complete variable domain is GAGVSQSPRYKVAKRGQDVALRCDPISGHVSLFWYQQALGQGPEFLTYFQNEAQLDKSGLPSDRFFAERPEGSVSTLKIQRTQQEDSAVYLCASSLRGYEQYFGPGTRLTVT.

This rearrangement joins TRBV7-9 to TRBJ1-6; a possible D gene is TRBD1 (5 bases). The CDR3 extends over 13 amino acids. Germline V lookup: CDR1 SEHNR, CDR2 FQNEAQ (reference sequence). V was shortened by 3 bases and J by 5 bases, with 5 bases between the two germline ends. DNA for the CDR3: TGTGCCAGCAGCTTGGGGGATAATTCACCCCTCCACTTT. As protein: CASSLGDNSPLHF.

On this clone itself: A read error may account for a junction end that differs from germline. Other DNA sequences of this sample code for an identical CDR3. The chain recombines TRBV5-1 with TRBJ2-3; 7 nucleotides line up with TRBD2. There are 16 residues in the CDR3. Germline V gene data show CDR1 as SGHRS and CDR2 as YFSETQ. CDR3 sequence reads: CASSLNQRGVTDTQYF. CDR3 in DNA: TGCGCTAGCAGCTTGAATCAGCGGGGAGTCACAGATACGCAGTATTTT.

The J gene is TRBJ1-1, the V gene TRBV18, with TRBD1 matching 7 bases. After removal of 1 base from V and 2 bases from J, the junction contained 1 base not matched to a gene. This CDR3 is built from 14 residues. Germline CDR1 reads KGHSH; CDR2 reads LQKENI. In nucleotides, the CDR3 is TGTGCCAGCTCACCACAGGGGGCCAACACTGAAGCTTTCTTT. It encodes CASSPQGANTEAFF.

V is TRBV7-9 and J is TRBJ2-7, with D perhaps TRBD2 (5 bases). The CDR3 is 13 amino acids. Germline V CDR1 and CDR2: SEHNR, FQNEAQ (reference sequence). Trimming stripped 1 base from V and 7 bases from J, with 11 bases between. CDR3 protein: CASSLVASPEQYF. CDR3 nucleotides: TGTGCCAGCAGCTTAGTCGCTAGCCCAGAGCAGTACTTC.

The chain recombines TRBV7-9 with TRBJ2-2; D could derive from TRBD1 or TRBD2 (5 bases each). Germline V gene sequence: CDR1 SEHNR, CDR2 FQNEAQ (reference sequence). The CDR3 has 14 residues. Trimming took off 8 bases at V and 0 bases at J, with 10 bases between the two ends. This chain's CDR3 is CASHGTANTGELFF. The CDR3 region has the DNA TGTGCCAGCCACGGGACGGCGAACACCGGGGAGCTGTTTTTT.

The chain joins TRBV7-6 to TRBJ2-1; D gene unclear. CDR1 and CDR2 from the germline V gene are SGHVS and FNYEAQ. The CDR3 totals 13 residues. Trimming stripped 6 bases from V and 8 bases from J, with 14 bases between. The DNA of the CDR3 is TGTGCCAGCAGTCCACCCCTAGGAGATGAGCAGTTCTTC. Its protein product is CASSPPLGDEQFF.

Remarks on this clone: This sample includes further DNA sequences coding for the same CDR3. The V call is TRBV4-3, the J call TRBJ2-7; TRBD2 aligns across 12 bases. This CDR3 spans 15 amino acids. With 1 base clipped from V and 2 bases from J, the junction kept 0 bases outside the gene matches. Germline CDR1 reads LGHNA; CDR2 reads YSLEER. The CDR3 DNA reads TGCGCCAGCAGCCAAGGGACTAGCGGGACCTACGAGCAGTACTTC. It codes for CASSQGTSGTYEQYF.

The chain recombines TRBV28 with TRBJ2-6; tentatively, D is TRBD1 (6 bases). Trimming removed 5 bases at V and 0 bases at J, with 8 bases between. The CDR3 loop spans 15 amino acids. Germline CDR1 and CDR2: MDHEN and SYDVKM. The CDR3 sequence is CASSRQVSGANVLTF. The CDR3 DNA reads as TGTGCCAGCAGTCGACAGGTCTCTGGGGCCAACGTCCTGACTTTC.

The gene calls are TRBV2 and TRBJ2-3; D is undetermined. Germline-derived CDR1 and CDR2 are SNHLY and FYNNEI. Trimming left V 6 bases short and J 4 bases short, with 8 bases between. The CDR3 extends over 12 amino acids. The CDR3 DNA reads TGTGCCAGCAGATCTCCGCCAGATACGCAGTATTTT. Protein: CASRSPPDTQYF. Full variable domain (rest looked up from reference TRBV2 and TRBJ2-3): EPEVTQTPSHQVTQMGQEVILRCVPISNHLYFYWYRQILGQKVEFLVSFYNNEISEKSEIFDDQFSVERPDGSNFTLKIRSTKLEDSAMYFCASRSPPDTQYFGPGTRLTVL.

V is TRBV9 and J is TRBJ2-3; D uncertain. The CDR3 runs to 12 residues. Per germline, CDR1 SGDLS and CDR2 YYNGEE. V was pared by 0 bases and J by 4 bases, with 3 bases between. CDR3 sequence (DNA): TGTGCCAGCAGCGTAGGCGCAGATACGCAGTATTTT. Its translation is CASSVGADTQYF.

V gene TRBV7-8 combines with J gene TRBJ1-6; the D gene is possibly TRBD1 (6 bases). The CDR3 has 15 residues. The germline CDR1 and CDR2 sequences are SGHVS and FQNEAQ. The V and J ends lost 3 bases and 7 bases respectively, with 13 bases between them. The CDR3 spells CASSLGGLGNSPLHF. CDR3 nucleotide sequence: TGTGCCAGCAGCTTGGGGGGCCTGGGAAATTCACCCCTCCACTTT.

The chain couples TRBV5-1 to TRBJ2-7, with D perhaps TRBD2 (5 bases). Germline CDR1 and CDR2: SGHRS and YFSETQ. Trimming stripped 9 bases from V and 0 bases from J, with 19 bases between. The CDR3 consists of 15 residues. This CDR3 reads CAIPSGVPLSYEQYF. CDR3 bases: TGCGCCATTCCCTCCGGGGTACCCCTCTCCTACGAGCAGTACTTC.

The gene calls are TRBV7-8 and TRBJ2-1; a weak D match, TRBD2 (5 bases). The germline V gene has CDR1 SGHVS and CDR2 FQNEAQ. Trimming took 4 bases from V and 0 from J, leaving 13 bases between them. This CDR3 comprises 16 residues. CDR3 nucleotide sequence: TGTGCCAGCAGCTCTAGAGCGGTGAGCTCCTACAATGAGCAGTTCTTC. Residues: CASSSRAVSSYNEQFF.

The chain couples TRBV20-1 to TRBJ1-4, with a tentative D call TRBD1 (5 bases). Per germline, CDR1 DFQATT and CDR2 SNEGSKA (reference sequence). This CDR3 is built from 9 residues. CDR3 loop: CRGREKLFF. CDR3 DNA: TGCAGGGGGCGTGAAAAACTGTTTTTT.

As to this clone: Other DNA variants within this sample encode the same CDR3. J is TRBJ1-1 and V is TRBV9; D is unclear. Trimming took off 0 bases at V and 2 bases at J, with 8 bases between the two ends. This CDR3 is built from 14 residues. Looked up from germline, CDR1 is SGDLS and CDR2 is YYNGEE. As DNA, the CDR3 is TGTGCCAGCAGCGTAGGGGCAGACAACACTGAAGCTTTCTTT. Translated, it gives CASSVGADNTEAFF.

This chain's CDR3 is CASSSSGTLDTQYF. The CDR3 nucleotides are TGCGCCAGCAGCTCGTCCGGGACCCTCGATACGCAGTATTTT. This rearrangement joins TRBV4-1 to TRBJ2-3; D might be TRBD1 or TRBD2, each matching 5 bases. Germline V CDR1 and CDR2: MGHRA, YSYEKL. Trimming removed 5 bases from V and 6 bases from J, with 15 bases in between. This CDR3 has 14 amino acids.

The V call is TRBV27, the J call TRBJ1-5; D may be TRBD1 (6 bases). CDR1 is MNHEY and CDR2 is SMNVEV in the germline V gene (reference sequence). Between the trimmed V and J ends, which lost 2 bases and 7 bases, there was a span of 15 bases. The CDR3 has 15 residues. The CDR3 sequence: CASSLSWGAGQPQHF. The CDR3 region has the DNA TGTGCCAGCAGTTTAAGTTGGGGGGCAGGGCAGCCCCAGCATTTT.

The chain combines TRBV13 with TRBJ1-1; TRBD1 agrees at 9 bases. CDR3 length: 13 amino acids. V lost 3 bases to trimming and J lost 5 bases; unmatched junction nucleotides: 1. Germline values: CDR1 PRHDT, CDR2 FYEKMQ (reference sequence). This CDR3 reads CASSLGQGTEAFF. The CDR3 bases are TGTGCCAGCAGCTTGGGACAGGGAACTGAAGCTTTCTTT.

The genes are TRBV27 and TRBJ2-4, with D hard to call. Germline loops: CDR1 MNHEY, CDR2 SMNVEV (reference sequence). This CDR3 is 14 amino acids long. The ends were cut back, 0 bases at V and 6 bases at J, with 9 bases in the middle. DNA for the CDR3: TGTGCCAGCAGTTTATCGGCTCTCGGAAACATTCAGTACTTC. Protein product: CASSLSALGNIQYF.

The genes are TRBV6-1 and TRBJ2-7; TRBD1 aligns across 9 bases. CDR1 is MNHNS and CDR2 is SASEGT in the germline V gene. This CDR3 spans 13 amino acids. J was trimmed by 2 bases and V by 4 bases; bases with no gene match: 0. The CDR3, as DNA: TGTGCCAGCAGTGGGGACAGGGCCTACGAGCAGTACTTC. This sequence encodes CASSGDRAYEQYF.